The present entry profiles one T cell receptor beta chain with its context. This sample was included in a study of blood T cell repertoires in COVID-19. Study at large: Donors in the United States, Italy and Spain gave samples during acute or convalescent COVID-19.

In the authors' methods: Cell counts per sample came from amplifying reference gene primers. The repertoire was sequenced with immunoSEQ multiplex PCR; TCRdb's copy has only in-frame clones and lacks some. Clone size and V and J calls were adopted from that table, with D and trimming inferred from the DNA. The sample includes 650,000 to 800,000 clones, approximately 90% seen only once; the top ten take roughly 0.25%. V trimming: 6 bases; J trimming: 4 bases; junction bases outside the gene matches: 7. The CDR3 contains 14 residues. Germline-derived CDR1 and CDR2 are MNHEY and SMNVEV (reference sequence).

The chain joins TRBV27 to TRBJ1-2; TRBD1 agrees at 8 bases. Specimen: peripheral blood. This TCR was sampled from a woman aged 18 to 35 with acute or convalescent COVID-19. The CDR3 nucleotides read TGTGCCAGCAGCACGACAGGGGCCCCCTATGGCTACACCTTC. This codes for CASSTTGAPYGYTF.